The T cell receptor beta chain under discussion was sequenced for a study of blood T cells in healthy people across ages. Study results and limitations: Naive CD4+ cell counts and diversity both ran higher in long-lived than in aged donors.

This CDR3 is built from 14 residues. The V gene lost 3 bases and the J gene lost 3 bases, with 11 bases spanning the gap. PCR was performed a second time for roughly 7 to 11 cycles using a sample-barcoded 5' primer and a J-beta primer mix. TCRdb passed the 5' RACE reads through MiXCR, listing each CDR3 protein once. The sample lists roughly 1.9 million distinct CDR3 sequences, about 39% occurring once. As for this clonotype: Its cognate antigen is unknown.

This TCR derives from a human donor in good health. Input material: blood. The chain recombines TRBV12-3 or TRBV12-4 with TRBJ1-2, with D possibly TRBD1 on 5 matching bases. The CDR3 bases are TGTGCCAGCAGTTTGGGACGTATCGACTATGGCTACACCTTC. It translates to CASSLGRIDYGYTF.